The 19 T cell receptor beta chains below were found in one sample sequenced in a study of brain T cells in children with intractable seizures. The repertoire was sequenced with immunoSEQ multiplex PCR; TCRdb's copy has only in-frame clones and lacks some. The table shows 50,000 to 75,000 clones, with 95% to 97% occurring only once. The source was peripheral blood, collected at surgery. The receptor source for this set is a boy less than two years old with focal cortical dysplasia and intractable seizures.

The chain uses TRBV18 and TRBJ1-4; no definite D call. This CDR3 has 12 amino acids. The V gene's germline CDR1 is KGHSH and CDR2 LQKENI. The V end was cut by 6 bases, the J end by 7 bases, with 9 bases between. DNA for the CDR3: TGTGCCAGCTCTCCTCTGGGTGAAAAACTGTTTTTT. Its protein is CASSPLGEKLFF.

CDR3 DNA sequence: TGTGCCAGCAGTTCCCAGACAGATCAGCCCCAGCATTTT. Amino acid sequence: CASSSQTDQPQHF. The rearrangement links TRBV6-5 to TRBJ1-5; D may be TRBD1 (5 bases). In germline, CDR1 is MNHEY, CDR2 SVGAGI. The V end was cut by 4 bases, the J end by 5 bases, with 9 bases between. The CDR3 contains 13 residues.

The CDR3 loop is CASTWDRVNTEAFF. Written as DNA, the CDR3 is TGTGCCAGTACGTGGGACAGGGTGAACACTGAAGCTTTCTTT. The chain employs TRBV19 and TRBJ1-1; TRBD1 aligns across 9 bases. CDR1 and CDR2 (germline): LNHDA, SQIVND (reference sequence). J was trimmed by 0 bases and V by 7 bases; bases with no gene match: 3. The CDR3 has 14 residues. Variable domain in full (rest from reference TRBV19 and TRBJ1-1): DGGITQSPKYLFRKEGQNVTLSCEQNLNHDAMYWYRQDPGQGLRLIYYSQIVNDFQKGDIAEGYSVSREKKESFPLTVTSAQKNPTAFYLCASTWDRVNTEAFFGQGTRLTVV.

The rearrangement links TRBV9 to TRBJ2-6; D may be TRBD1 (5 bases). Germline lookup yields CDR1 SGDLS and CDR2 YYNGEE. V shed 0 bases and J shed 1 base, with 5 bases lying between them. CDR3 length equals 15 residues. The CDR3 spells CASSVEGSGANVLTF. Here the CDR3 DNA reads TGTGCCAGCAGCGTAGAGGGGTCTGGGGCCAACGTCCTGACTTTC. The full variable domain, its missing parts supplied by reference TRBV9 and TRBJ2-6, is DSGVTQTPKHLITATGQRVTLRCSPRSGDLSVYWYQQSLDQGLQFLIQYYNGEERAKGNILERFSAQQFPDLHSELNLSSLELGDSALYFCASSVEGSGANVLTFGAGSRLTVL.

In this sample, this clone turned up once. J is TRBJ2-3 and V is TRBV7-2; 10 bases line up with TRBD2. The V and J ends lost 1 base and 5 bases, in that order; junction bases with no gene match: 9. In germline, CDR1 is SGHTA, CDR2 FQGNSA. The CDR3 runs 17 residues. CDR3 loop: CASSLVGLAVAGDTQYF. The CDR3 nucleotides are TGTGCCAGCAGCTTAGTCGGACTAGCGGTAGCGGGAGATACGCAGTATTTT.

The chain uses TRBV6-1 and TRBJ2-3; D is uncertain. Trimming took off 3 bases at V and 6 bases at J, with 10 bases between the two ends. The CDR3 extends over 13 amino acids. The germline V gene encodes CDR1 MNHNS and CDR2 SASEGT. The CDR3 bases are TGTGCCAGCAGTGAGACCCTTGCGGATACGCAGTATTTT. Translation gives CASSETLADTQYF.

CDR3 sequence (DNA): TGCGCCAGCAGCCAACAAGAGACCCAGTACTTC. This codes for CASSQQETQYF. V and J are TRBV5-1 and TRBJ2-5; the D is unclear. Germline loops: CDR1 SGHRS, CDR2 YFSETQ. CDR3 length equals 11 residues. V lost 4 bases and J 2 bases, leaving 3 bases between the germline ends.

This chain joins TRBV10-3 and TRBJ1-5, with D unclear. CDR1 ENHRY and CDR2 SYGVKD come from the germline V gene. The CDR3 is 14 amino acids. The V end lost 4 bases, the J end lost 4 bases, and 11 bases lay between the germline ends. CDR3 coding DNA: TGTGCCATCAGTGGCGGGCAGACTAATCAGCCCCAGCATTTT. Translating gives CAISGGQTNQPQHF.

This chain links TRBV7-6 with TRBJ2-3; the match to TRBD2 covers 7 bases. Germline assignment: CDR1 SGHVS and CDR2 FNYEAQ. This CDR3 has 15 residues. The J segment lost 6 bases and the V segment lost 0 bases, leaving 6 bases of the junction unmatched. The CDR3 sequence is CASSLAGLPSDTQYF. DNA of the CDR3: TGTGCCAGCAGCTTAGCGGGACTACCCTCGGATACGCAGTATTTT.

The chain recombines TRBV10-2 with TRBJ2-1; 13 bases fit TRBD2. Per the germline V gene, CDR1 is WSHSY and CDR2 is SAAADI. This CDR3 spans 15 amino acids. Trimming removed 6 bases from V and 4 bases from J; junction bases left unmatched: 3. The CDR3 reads CASRRLAGGYNEQFF. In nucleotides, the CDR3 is TGCGCCAGCAGAAGACTAGCGGGGGGTTACAATGAGCAGTTCTTC.

CDR3 DNA sequence: TGCGCCAGCAGCTTGGAGCCCTCACAGGGGGCGGAAGCTTTCTTT. This gives the protein CASSLEPSQGAEAFF. V usage is TRBV5-1 and J usage is TRBJ1-1; 9 bases align to TRBD1. The ends lost 0 bases at V and 8 bases at J; junction bases unmatched: 8. Germline V gene sequence: CDR1 SGHRS, CDR2 YFSETQ. CDR3 length: 15 residues.

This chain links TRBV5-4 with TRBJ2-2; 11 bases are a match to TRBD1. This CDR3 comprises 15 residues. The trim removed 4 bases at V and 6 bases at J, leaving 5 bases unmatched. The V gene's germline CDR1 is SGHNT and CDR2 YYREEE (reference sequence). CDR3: CASSVPGQGAGELFF. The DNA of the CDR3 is TGTGCCAGCAGCGTGCCGGGACAGGGGGCCGGGGAGCTGTTTTTT.

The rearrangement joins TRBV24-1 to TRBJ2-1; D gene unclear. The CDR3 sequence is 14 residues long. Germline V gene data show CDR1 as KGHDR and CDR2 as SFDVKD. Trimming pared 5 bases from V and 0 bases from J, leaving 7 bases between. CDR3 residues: CATSGRSSYNEQFF. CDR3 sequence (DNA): TGTGCCACCAGTGGGAGAAGCTCCTACAATGAGCAGTTCTTC.

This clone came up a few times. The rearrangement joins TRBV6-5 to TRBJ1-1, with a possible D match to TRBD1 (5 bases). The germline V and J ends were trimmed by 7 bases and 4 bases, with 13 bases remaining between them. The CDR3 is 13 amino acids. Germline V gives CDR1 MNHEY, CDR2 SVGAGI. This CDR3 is CASNTGPGTEAFF. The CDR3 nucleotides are TGTGCCAGCAACACGGGGCCTGGCACTGAAGCTTTCTTT.

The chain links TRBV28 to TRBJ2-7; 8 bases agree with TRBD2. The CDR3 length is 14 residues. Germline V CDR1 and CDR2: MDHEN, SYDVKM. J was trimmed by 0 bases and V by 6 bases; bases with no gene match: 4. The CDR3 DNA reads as TGTGCCAGCAGCAGGCGGGGGGCCTCCTACGAGCAGTACTTC. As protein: CASSRRGASYEQYF.

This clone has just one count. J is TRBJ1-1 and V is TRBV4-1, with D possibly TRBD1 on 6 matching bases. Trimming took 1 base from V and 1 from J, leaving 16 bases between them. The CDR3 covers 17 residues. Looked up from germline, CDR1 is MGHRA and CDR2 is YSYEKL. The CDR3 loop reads CASSQGTGRRTNTEAFF. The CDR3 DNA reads TGCGCCAGCAGCCAAGGTACAGGGCGTCGCACGAACACTGAAGCTTTCTTT.

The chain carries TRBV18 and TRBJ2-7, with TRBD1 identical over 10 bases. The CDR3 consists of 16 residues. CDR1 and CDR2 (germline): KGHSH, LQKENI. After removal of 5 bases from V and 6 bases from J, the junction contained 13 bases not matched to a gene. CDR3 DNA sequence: TGTGCCAGCTCAGTAGGACAGGGGGGTAATAGAGCCGAGCAGTACTTC. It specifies CASSVGQGGNRAEQYF.

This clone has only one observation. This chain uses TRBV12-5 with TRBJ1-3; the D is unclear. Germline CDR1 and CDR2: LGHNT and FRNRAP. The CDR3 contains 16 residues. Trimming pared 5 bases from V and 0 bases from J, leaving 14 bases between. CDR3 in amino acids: CASGRDISGSGNTIYF. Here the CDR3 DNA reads TGTGCTAGTGGTCGCGACATCTCCGGCTCTGGAAACACCATATATTTT.

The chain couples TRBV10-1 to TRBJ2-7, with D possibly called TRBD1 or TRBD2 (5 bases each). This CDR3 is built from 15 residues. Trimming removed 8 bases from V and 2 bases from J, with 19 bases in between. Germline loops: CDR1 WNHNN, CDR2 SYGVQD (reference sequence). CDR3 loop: CASLQDRDGTYEQYF. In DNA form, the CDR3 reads TGCGCCAGCCTTCAAGACCGGGACGGAACCTACGAGCAGTACTTC.